Given below is one T cell receptor beta chain in context. The data were obtained in a study of T cell responses to AZD1222 COVID-19 vaccine. Method: immunoSEQ multiplex PCR; TCRdb's copy keeps in-frame clones and lacks some. The table includes 150,000 to 200,000 clones, about 89% detected once. CDR1 SGHDN and CDR2 FVKESK come from the germline V gene. The CDR3 consists of 15 residues. V was pared by 2 bases and J by 3 bases, with 10 bases between. This chain uses TRBV14 with TRBJ2-2, with D possibly matching TRBD1 (6 bases). The receptor was derived from an adult in good health. Sequencing used peripheral blood, obtained on day 0 of MenACWY control vaccination. CDR3 amino acids: CASSQLQGYTGELFF. In nucleotides, the CDR3 is TGTGCCAGCAGCCAATTACAGGGTTACACCGGGGAGCTGTTTTTT.